This T cell receptor (beta chain) is from a study of radiation and T cells in renal cell carcinoma. Method: immunoSEQ multiplex PCR; TCRdb's copy keeps in-frame clones and lacks some. Of about 150,000 clones listed, approximately 86% were seen once; the top ten hold less than 20%. Time point indicated: blood 4 weeks post-SBRT, at nephrectomy. As for treatment: 15 Gy SBRT to primary tumor, nephrectomy 4 weeks later. This CDR3 spans 13 amino acids. Between the trimmed V and J ends, which lost 4 bases and 3 bases, there was a span of 9 bases. Germline CDR1 and CDR2: LNHDA and SQIVND (reference sequence).

The sample was blood, taken from a patient whose treatment included radiotherapy and nephrectomy. V and J are TRBV19 and TRBJ2-5; possibly TRBD2 for D (6 bases). The receptor's source is a woman between 45 and 60 years old with renal cell carcinoma. In DNA form, the CDR3 reads TGTGCCAGTAGTACCGGGGGTAAAGAGACCCAGTACTTC. It is translated as CASSTGGKETQYF. Filled out from reference TRBV19 and TRBJ2-5, the complete variable domain reads DGGITQSPKYLFRKEGQNVTLSCEQNLNHDAMYWYRQDPGQGLRLIYYSQIVNDFQKGDIAEGYSVSREKKESFPLTVTSAQKNPTAFYLCASSTGGKETQYFGPGTRLLVL.